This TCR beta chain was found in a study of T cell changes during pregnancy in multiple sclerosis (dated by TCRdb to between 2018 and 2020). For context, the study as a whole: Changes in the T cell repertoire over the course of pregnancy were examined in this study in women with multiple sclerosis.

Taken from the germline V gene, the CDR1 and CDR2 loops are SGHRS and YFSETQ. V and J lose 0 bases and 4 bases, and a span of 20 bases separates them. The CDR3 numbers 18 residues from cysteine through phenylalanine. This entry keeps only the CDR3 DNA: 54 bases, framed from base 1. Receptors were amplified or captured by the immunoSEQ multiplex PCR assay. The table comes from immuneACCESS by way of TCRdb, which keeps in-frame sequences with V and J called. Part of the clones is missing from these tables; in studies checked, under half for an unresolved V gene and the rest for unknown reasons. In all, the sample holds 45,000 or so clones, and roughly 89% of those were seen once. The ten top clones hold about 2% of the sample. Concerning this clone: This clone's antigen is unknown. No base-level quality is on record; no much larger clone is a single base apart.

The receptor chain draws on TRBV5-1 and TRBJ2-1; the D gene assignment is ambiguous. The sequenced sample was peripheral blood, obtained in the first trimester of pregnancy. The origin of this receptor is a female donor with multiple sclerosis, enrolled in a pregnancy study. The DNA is TGCGCCAGCAGCTTGGCCCCCGCAGGTCAGAGTCGATACAATGAGCAGTTCTTC. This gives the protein CASSLAPAGQSRYNEQFF.